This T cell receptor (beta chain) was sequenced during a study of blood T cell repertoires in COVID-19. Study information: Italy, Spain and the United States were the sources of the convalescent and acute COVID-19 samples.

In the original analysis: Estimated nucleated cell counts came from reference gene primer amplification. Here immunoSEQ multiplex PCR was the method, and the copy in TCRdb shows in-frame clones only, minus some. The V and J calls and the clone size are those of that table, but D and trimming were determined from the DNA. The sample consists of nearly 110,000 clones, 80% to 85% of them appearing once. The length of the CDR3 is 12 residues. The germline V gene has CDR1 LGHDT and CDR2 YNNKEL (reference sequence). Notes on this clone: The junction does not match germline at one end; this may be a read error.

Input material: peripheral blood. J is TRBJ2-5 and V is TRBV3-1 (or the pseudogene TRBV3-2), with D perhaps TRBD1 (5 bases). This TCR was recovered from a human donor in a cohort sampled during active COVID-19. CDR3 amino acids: CASSPNGVAGNF. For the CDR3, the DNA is TGTGCCAGCAGCCCAAACGGCGTCGCAGGGAACTTC.